This T cell receptor (beta chain) was sequenced for a study of cytomegalovirus exposure and HLA in healthy donors. Study details: Clustering assigned 70% to 85% of the roughly 380 genotyped donors to the Caucasian-associated ancestry cluster. Regarding the study as a whole: Several V segments, TRBV6-2 and TRBV6-3 among them, could not be told apart and were dropped.

The PCR made use of 60 Vbeta and 13 Jbeta primers. Only in-frame clones appear in the TCRdb table, and some are missing; sequencing was by immunoSEQ multiplex PCR. The repertoire holds 150,000 to 200,000 clones, with 75% to 80% as singletons. V lost 7 bases, J lost 7 bases, and 9 bases stayed unmatched. This CDR3 comprises 14 residues. Germline V gene sequence: CDR1 MDHEN, CDR2 SYDVKM. Worth noting for this clone: What it binds is unknown.

The source material was PBMCs. This chain links TRBV28 with TRBJ2-1, with 8 bases fitting TRBD2. The receptor was isolated from a middle-aged man in good health and CMV-seropositive. The CDR3 here is CASITGGAGNEQFF. Here the CDR3 DNA reads TGTGCCAGCATCACGGGGGGGGCCGGGAATGAGCAGTTCTTC.